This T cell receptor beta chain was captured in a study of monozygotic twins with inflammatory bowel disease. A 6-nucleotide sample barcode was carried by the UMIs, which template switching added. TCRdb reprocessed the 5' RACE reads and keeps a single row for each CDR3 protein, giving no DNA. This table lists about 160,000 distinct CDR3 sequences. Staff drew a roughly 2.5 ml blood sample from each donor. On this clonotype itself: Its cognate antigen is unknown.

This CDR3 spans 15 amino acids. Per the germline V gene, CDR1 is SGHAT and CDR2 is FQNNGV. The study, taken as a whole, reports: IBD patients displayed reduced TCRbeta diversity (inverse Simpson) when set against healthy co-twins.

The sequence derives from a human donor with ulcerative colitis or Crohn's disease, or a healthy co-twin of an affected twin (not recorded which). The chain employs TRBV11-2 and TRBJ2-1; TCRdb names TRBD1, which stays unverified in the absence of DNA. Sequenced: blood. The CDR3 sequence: CASSFRQGAMDEQFF.